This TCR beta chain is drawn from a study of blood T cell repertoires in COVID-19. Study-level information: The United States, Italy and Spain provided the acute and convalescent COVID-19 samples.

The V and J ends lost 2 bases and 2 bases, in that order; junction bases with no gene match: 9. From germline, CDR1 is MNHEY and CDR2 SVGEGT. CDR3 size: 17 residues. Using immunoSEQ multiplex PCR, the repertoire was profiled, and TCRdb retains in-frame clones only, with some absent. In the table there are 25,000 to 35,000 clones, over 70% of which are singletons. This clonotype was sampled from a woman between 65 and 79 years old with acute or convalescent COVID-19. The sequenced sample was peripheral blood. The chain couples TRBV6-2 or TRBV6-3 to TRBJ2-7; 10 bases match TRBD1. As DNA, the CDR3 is TGTGCCAGCAGTTACGGGGCCGGGACAGGGGATCCCTACGAGCAGTACTTC. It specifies CASSYGAGTGDPYEQYF.